These T cell receptor beta chains were read from a single sample in a study of T cell responses to AZD1222 COVID-19 vaccine. Assay: immunoSEQ multiplex PCR; the TCRdb copy retains only in-frame clones and omits some. This sample has about 120,000 clones, with 80% to 90% found just once. The sequenced sample was peripheral blood, obtained on day 0 of AZD1222 vaccination. The receptor set was obtained from an adult in good health. Each CDR3 is given with its conserved first and last residue. Fields, in order: D gene, J gene, V gene, clone size, CDR3 DNA, CDR3 protein. A D gene is named only where the DNA matches it firmly. Expanded clones get a size class; other rows say once, few or many, or leave the size out.

d_call: -; j_call: TRBJ2-7; v_call: TRBV6-5; clone_size: -; cdr3_nt: TGTGCCAGCAGTTATACCCCACGGACCTACGAGCAGTACTTC; cdr3_aa: CASSYTPRTYEQYF
d_call: TRBD1; j_call: TRBJ1-5; v_call: TRBV28; clone_size: -; cdr3_nt: TGTGCCGTCAAACCGGGACAGGGGTATCAGCCCCAGCATTTT; cdr3_aa: CAVKPGQGYQPQHF
d_call: -; j_call: TRBJ1-4; v_call: TRBV19; clone_size: -; cdr3_nt: TGTGCCAGTAGTGAGGGGTTTGAAAAACTGTTTTTT; cdr3_aa: CASSEGFEKLFF
d_call: -; j_call: TRBJ1-4; v_call: TRBV19; clone_size: -; cdr3_nt: TGTGCCAGTAGTATACCTAGCGAAAAACTGTTTTTT; cdr3_aa: CASSIPSEKLFF
d_call: -; j_call: TRBJ2-5; v_call: TRBV7-2; clone_size: -; cdr3_nt: TGTGCCAGCGGTAGGGAGACCCAGTACTTC; cdr3_aa: CASGRETQYF
d_call: -; j_call: TRBJ2-5; v_call: TRBV20-1; clone_size: -; cdr3_nt: TGCAGTGCTAGGAATCGGGAGACCCAGTACTTC; cdr3_aa: CSARNRETQYF
d_call: -; j_call: TRBJ1-2; v_call: TRBV30; clone_size: -; cdr3_nt: TGTGCCTGGAGTCGGACAGCCTGGGGCTACACCTTC; cdr3_aa: CAWSRTAWGYTF
d_call: TRBD1; j_call: TRBJ2-7; v_call: TRBV28; clone_size: -; cdr3_nt: TGTGCCAGCACCGGGCTGGAGGACAGGAACTACGAGCAGTACTTC; cdr3_aa: CASTGLEDRNYEQYF
d_call: -; j_call: TRBJ2-7; v_call: TRBV27; clone_size: once; cdr3_nt: TGTGCCAGCAGTTTCATTGGGTCTCATTACGAGCAGTACTTC; cdr3_aa: CASSFIGSHYEQYF
d_call: -; j_call: TRBJ2-7; v_call: TRBV12-3/TRBV12-4; clone_size: -; cdr3_nt: TGTGCCAGCAGTTTACATCCGGGACAGCAGTACTTC; cdr3_aa: CASSLHPGQQYF
d_call: -; j_call: TRBJ1-5; v_call: TRBV6-2/TRBV6-3; clone_size: -; cdr3_nt: TGTGCCAGCAGCAACCGGGCACCCAAGCGGCAGCCCCAGCATTTT; cdr3_aa: CASSNRAPKRQPQHF
d_call: -; j_call: TRBJ1-2; v_call: TRBV7-9; clone_size: -; cdr3_nt: TGTGCCAGCAGCCCTGCGACCACCCTAACGGATGGCTACACCTTC; cdr3_aa: CASSPATTLTDGYTF
d_call: -; j_call: TRBJ1-4; v_call: TRBV2; clone_size: -; cdr3_nt: TGTGCCAGCAGTGGGACGGGTGAAAAACTGTTTTTT; cdr3_aa: CASSGTGEKLFF
d_call: -; j_call: TRBJ1-1; v_call: TRBV11-2; clone_size: -; cdr3_nt: TGTGCCAGCAGCTTAAGCCCCGAGTGGAACACTGAAGCTTTCTTT; cdr3_aa: CASSLSPEWNTEAFF
d_call: -; j_call: TRBJ2-4; v_call: TRBV28; clone_size: -; cdr3_nt: TGTGCCAGCAGGACAGCAGGGGTGAACATTCAGTACTTC; cdr3_aa: CASRTAGVNIQYF
d_call: -; j_call: TRBJ1-5; v_call: TRBV7-9; clone_size: -; cdr3_nt: TGTGCCAGCAGCTCGGACCGATCCGCCCAGCATTTT; cdr3_aa: CASSSDRSAQHF
d_call: -; j_call: TRBJ2-2; v_call: TRBV6-2/TRBV6-3; clone_size: few; cdr3_nt: TGTGCCAGCAGTTACGGGTCCGGGGAGCTGTTTTTT; cdr3_aa: CASSYGSGELFF
d_call: -; j_call: TRBJ2-7; v_call: TRBV30; clone_size: once; cdr3_nt: TGTGCCTGGAGTGTACCGTGGAGGGCCTCCTACGAGCAGTACTTC; cdr3_aa: CAWSVPWRASYEQYF
d_call: -; j_call: TRBJ1-4; v_call: TRBV2; clone_size: once; cdr3_nt: TGTGCCAGTGATGTGGGGGGAGCTAATGAAAAACTGTTTTTT; cdr3_aa: CASDVGGANEKLFF
d_call: TRBD2; j_call: TRBJ2-1; v_call: TRBV5-4; clone_size: -; cdr3_nt: TGTGCCAGCAGCTTGGCCAGGACTAGCGGGAGAACCCAGTTCTTC; cdr3_aa: CASSLARTSGRTQFF
d_call: TRBD1; j_call: TRBJ1-2; v_call: TRBV7-2; clone_size: -; cdr3_nt: TGTGCCAGCAGCCCTCCCGGGCGACAGGGAAGCTATGGCTACACCTTC; cdr3_aa: CASSPPGRQGSYGYTF
d_call: TRBD1; j_call: TRBJ1-5; v_call: TRBV6-2/TRBV6-3; clone_size: -; cdr3_nt: TGTGCCAGCAGTTACTCGGGCACAGGGGATGGTCAGCCCCAGCATTTT; cdr3_aa: CASSYSGTGDGQPQHF
d_call: TRBD2; j_call: TRBJ2-7; v_call: TRBV27; clone_size: -; cdr3_nt: TGTGCCAGCAGCCGAACCGGACTAGCGGACCACTCCTACGAGCAGTACTTC; cdr3_aa: CASSRTGLADHSYEQYF